Listed below are T cell receptor beta chains from one sample, sequenced in a study of blood T cell repertoires in COVID-19. Clones were read by immunoSEQ multiplex PCR, and TCRdb kept only the in-frame ones, dropping some. The profile shows some 200,000 clones, roughly 92% of them singletons. Sequencing was performed on peripheral blood. These TCRs come from a young man with COVID-19, enrolled during active disease. CDR3s include the opening cysteine and the closing phenylalanine or tryptophan. D genes are given only for firm matches. The size entry is marked missing in some rows and otherwise reads once, few, many or a size class.

J | size | D | V | CDR3 | DNA
TRBJ1-6 | - | - | TRBV5-5 | CASSGFQGGNSPLHF | TGTGCCAGCAGCGGATTTCAGGGAGGAAATTCACCCCTCCACTTT
TRBJ1-4 | - | - | TRBV28 | CASRRGANEKLFF | TGTGCCAGCAGGCGGGGGGCTAATGAAAAACTGTTTTTT
TRBJ2-7 | - | TRBD1 | TRBV7-9 | CASSSRDSASYEQYF | TGTGCCAGCAGCTCCCGGGACAGTGCCTCCTACGAGCAGTACTTC
TRBJ1-2 | - | - | TRBV6-5 | CASSYRPSPNYGYTF | TGTGCCAGCAGTTACCGTCCGAGCCCTAACTATGGCTACACCTTC
TRBJ2-3 | - | TRBD1 | TRBV5-1 | CASSSGQVEDTQYF | TGCGCCAGCAGCTCCGGACAGGTGGAAGATACGCAGTATTTT
TRBJ1-3 | - | - | TRBV20-1 | CSASRGSGNTIYF | TGCAGTGCTAGTCGGGGCTCTGGAAACACCATATATTTT
TRBJ1-2 | - | - | TRBV27 | CATLTETGYTF | TGTGCCACCTTGACGGAGACGGGCTACACCTTC
TRBJ2-3 | - | - | TRBV7-3 | CASSLSGSVTDTQYF | TGTGCCAGCAGCTTATCAGGCAGTGTCACAGATACGCAGTATTTT
TRBJ1-2 | once | - | TRBV27 | CASSPQQEVNYGYTF | TGTGCCAGCAGTCCTCAACAGGAAGTAAACTATGGCTACACCTTC
TRBJ1-1 | - | - | TRBV21-1 | CASSKIQGENTEAFF | TGTGCCAGCAGCAAGATACAGGGGGAGAACACTGAAGCTTTCTTT
TRBJ2-1 | - | TRBD1 | TRBV2 | CASSVRTGEYNEQFF | TGTGCCAGCAGTGTAAGGACAGGCGAATACAATGAGCAGTTCTTC
TRBJ2-3 | - | - | TRBV7-9 | CASSPPSDRHSTDTQYF | TGTGCCAGCAGCCCCCCGTCCGACAGACATAGCACAGATACGCAGTATTTT
TRBJ2-1 | - | - | TRBV12-3/TRBV12-4 | CASSLWGLNEQFF | TGTGCCAGCAGCTTATGGGGCCTCAATGAGCAGTTCTTC
TRBJ1-2 | - | - | TRBV27 | CASSSSGIYGYTF | TGTGCCAGCAGTTCCTCGGGTATTTATGGCTACACCTTC
TRBJ1-4 | - | - | TRBV5-5 | CASGASQGFSEKLFF | TGTGCCAGCGGCGCCTCCCAGGGGTTTAGTGAAAAACTGTTTTTT
TRBJ1-1 | - | - | TRBV9 | CASSGRELGRYTEAFF | TGTGCCAGCAGCGGGCGGGAGCTAGGGAGGTACACTGAAGCTTTCTTT
TRBJ1-1 | - | - | TRBV12-3/TRBV12-4 | CASREGRSTEAFF | TGTGCCAGCAGGGAGGGACGTAGCACTGAAGCTTTCTTT
TRBJ2-7 | - | - | TRBV14 | CASSQRYEQYF | TGTGCCAGCAGCCAGCGGTACGAGCAGTACTTC
TRBJ2-1 | - | TRBD2 | TRBV25-1 | CASALAGGSVDEQFF | TGTGCCAGCGCTCTAGCGGGGGGGTCCGTGGATGAGCAGTTCTTC
TRBJ2-3 | - | - | TRBV5-6 | CASSPRDSSTDTQYF | TGTGCCAGCAGCCCGCGGGACAGCAGCACAGATACGCAGTATTTT
TRBJ2-6 | once | - | TRBV5-1 | CASSESSGANVLTF | TGCGCCAGCAGCGAGAGCTCTGGGGCCAACGTCCTGACTTTC
TRBJ1-4 | - | - | TRBV3-1/TRBV3-2 | CASSQLAGEYEKLFF | TGTGCCAGCAGCCAACTGGCAGGGGAATATGAAAAACTGTTTTTT
TRBJ2-1 | - | TRBD2 | TRBV19 | CASSILAGYNEQFF | TGTGCCAGTAGTATACTAGCGGGGTACAATGAGCAGTTCTTC
TRBJ1-5 | once | - | TRBV19 | CASSRTNQPQHF | TGTGCCAGTAGTAGGACTAATCAGCCCCAGCATTTT
TRBJ1-2 | - | TRBD1 | TRBV13 | CASSLRGQGSLDGYTF | TGTGCCAGCAGCTTAAGGGGACAGGGGTCCCTGGATGGCTACACCTTC
TRBJ2-7 | - | - | TRBV10-2 | CASSVGGYEQYF | TGCGCCAGCAGTGTCGGCGGCTACGAGCAGTACTTC
TRBJ1-2 | - | - | TRBV6-1 | CASNRENYGYTF | TGTGCCAGCAACAGGGAAAACTATGGCTACACCTTC
TRBJ1-2 | - | TRBD1 | TRBV7-9 | CASSLYFGGAGGIYGYTF | TGTGCCAGCAGCTTATATTTTGGCGGGGCAGGGGGCATCTATGGCTACACCTTC
TRBJ1-4 | - | TRBD1 | TRBV19 | CASSIGTGANEKLFF | TGTGCCAGTAGTATAGGGACAGGAGCTAATGAAAAACTGTTTTTT
TRBJ1-5 | - | TRBD1 | TRBV19 | CASSAGQGANQPQHF | TGTGCCAGTAGTGCTGGACAGGGCGCCAATCAGCCCCAGCATTTT
TRBJ1-1 | - | - | TRBV6-5 | CASSYSIGVTEAFF | TGTGCCAGCAGTTACTCGATAGGGGTTACTGAAGCTTTCTTT
TRBJ1-1 | - | - | TRBV5-1 | CASSTQGGTEAFF | TGCGCCAGCAGCACCCAAGGGGGCACTGAAGCTTTCTTT
TRBJ2-7 | - | TRBD2 | TRBV5-1 | CASSVLAGGDYEQYF | TGCGCCAGCAGCGTACTAGCGGGGGGGGACTACGAGCAGTACTTC